This T cell receptor (beta chain) was found in a study of cytomegalovirus exposure and HLA in healthy donors. Study observations and caveats: A later analysis reportedly found that, within productive TCRs, an Asian-associated ancestry cluster had fewer N-insertions than the mean observed across the roughly 670 donors. Segments of the TCR beta V type were, in most cases, productive about 90% or about 30% of the time in an earlier analysis. An assumption of roughly uniform sequencing depth across donors underlay the presence/absence analyses.

In nominal health when sampled, donors likely had unrecorded immune exposures nonetheless. PCR involved 60 Vbeta and 13 Jbeta primers. Measured with immunoSEQ multiplex PCR; TCRdb has only the in-frame clones, and not every one. The sample comprises about 120,000 clones, approximately 75% of which are singletons, and more than 1.5% rests with the top ten. Of note for this clone: Its target is not known.

Germline CDR1 reads SQVTM; CDR2 reads ANQGSEA. The CDR3 extends over 13 amino acids. J lost 6 bases, V lost 7 bases, and 5 bases had no gene match. The sequenced sample consisted of PBMCs. The source is a man aged 35 to 55 in good health and CMV-seronegative. This chain links TRBV29-1 with TRBJ2-2, with 10 bases aligning to TRBD2. The CDR3 sequence: CSGSSGSPGELFF. As DNA, the CDR3 is TGCAGCGGGTCTAGCGGGAGTCCCGGGGAGCTGTTTTTT.